This T cell receptor beta chain was sequenced during a study of blood T cell repertoires in COVID-19. Authors' analysis steps: Reference gene primer amplification gave nucleated cell count estimates. Sequenced by immunoSEQ multiplex PCR; TCRdb stores in-frame clones only, minus some. The V and J calls and the clone size are those of that table, but D and trimming were determined from the DNA. The table has roughly 280,000 clones, around 93% seen once. This clone was picked up one time. Researchers sorted participants into cohorts using their self-reported clinical history. Participants classified as exposed had met a COVID-19 case within 2 weeks before study entry. Germline assignment: CDR1 SGHTA and CDR2 FQGNSA. CDR3 length: 14 amino acids. With 5 bases removed from V and 0 bases from J, the gap between germline ends came to 8 bases.

Sequenced sample: PBMCs or T cells enriched from blood (not recorded which). This chain joins TRBV7-2 and TRBJ1-5; D is ambiguous. The clonotype was recovered from a man aged 40-55 years who had been exposed to COVID-19. The CDR3 DNA follows: TGTGCCAGCAGCGTTGATAGTAGCAATCAGCCCCAGCATTTT. It translates to CASSVDSSNQPQHF.